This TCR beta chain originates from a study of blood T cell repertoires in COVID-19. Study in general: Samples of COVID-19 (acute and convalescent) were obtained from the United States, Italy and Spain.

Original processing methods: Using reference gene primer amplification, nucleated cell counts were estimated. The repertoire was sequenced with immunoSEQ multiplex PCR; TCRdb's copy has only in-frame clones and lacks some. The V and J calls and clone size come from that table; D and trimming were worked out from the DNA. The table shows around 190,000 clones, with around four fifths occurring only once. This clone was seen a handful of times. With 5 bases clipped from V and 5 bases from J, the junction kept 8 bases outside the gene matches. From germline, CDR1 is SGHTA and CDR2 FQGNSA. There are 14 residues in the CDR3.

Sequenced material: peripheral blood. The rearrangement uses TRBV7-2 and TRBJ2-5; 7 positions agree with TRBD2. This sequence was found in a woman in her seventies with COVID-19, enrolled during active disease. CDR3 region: CASSPRSGWETQYF. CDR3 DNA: TGTGCCAGCAGCCCTCGTAGCGGGTGGGAGACCCAGTACTTC.